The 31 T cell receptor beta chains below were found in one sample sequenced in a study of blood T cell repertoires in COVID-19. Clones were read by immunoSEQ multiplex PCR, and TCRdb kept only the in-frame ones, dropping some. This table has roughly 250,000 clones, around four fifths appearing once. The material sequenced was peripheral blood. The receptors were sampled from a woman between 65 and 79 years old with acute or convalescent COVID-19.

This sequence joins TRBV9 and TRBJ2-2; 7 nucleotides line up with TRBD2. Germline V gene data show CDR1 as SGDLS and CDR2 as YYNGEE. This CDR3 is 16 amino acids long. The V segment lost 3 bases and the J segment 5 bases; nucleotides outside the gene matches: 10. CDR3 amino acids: CASSDQRGGRTGELFF. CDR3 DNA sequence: TGTGCCAGCAGCGACCAGCGGGGAGGACGGACCGGGGAGCTGTTTTTT.

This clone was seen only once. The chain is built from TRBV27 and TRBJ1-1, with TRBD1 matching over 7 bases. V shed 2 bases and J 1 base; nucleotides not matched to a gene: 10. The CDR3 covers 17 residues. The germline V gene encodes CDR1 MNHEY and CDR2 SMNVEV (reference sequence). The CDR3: CASSLTLPTGANTEAFF. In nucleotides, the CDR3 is TGTGCCAGCAGTTTAACCCTGCCCACAGGGGCGAACACTGAAGCTTTCTTT.

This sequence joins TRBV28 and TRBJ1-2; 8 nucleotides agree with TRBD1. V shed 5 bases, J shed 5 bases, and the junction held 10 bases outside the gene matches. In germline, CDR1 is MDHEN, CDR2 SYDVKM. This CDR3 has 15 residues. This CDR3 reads CASSPGQARGYGYTF. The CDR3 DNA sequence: TGTGCCAGCAGTCCGGGACAGGCCAGGGGGTATGGCTACACCTTC.

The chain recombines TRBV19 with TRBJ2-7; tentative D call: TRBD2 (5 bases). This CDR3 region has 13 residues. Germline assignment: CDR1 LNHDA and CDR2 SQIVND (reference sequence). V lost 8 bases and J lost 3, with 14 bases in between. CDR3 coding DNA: TGTGCCAGTGGACGGGCAGGAGGCTACGAGCAGTACTTC. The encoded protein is CASGRAGGYEQYF.

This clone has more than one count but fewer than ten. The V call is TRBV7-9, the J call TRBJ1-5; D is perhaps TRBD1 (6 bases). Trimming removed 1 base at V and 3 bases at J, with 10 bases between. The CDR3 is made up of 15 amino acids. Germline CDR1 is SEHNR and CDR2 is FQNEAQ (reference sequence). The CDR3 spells CASSLGQADNQPQHF. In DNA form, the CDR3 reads TGTGCCAGCAGCTTAGGACAGGCGGACAATCAGCCCCAGCATTTT.

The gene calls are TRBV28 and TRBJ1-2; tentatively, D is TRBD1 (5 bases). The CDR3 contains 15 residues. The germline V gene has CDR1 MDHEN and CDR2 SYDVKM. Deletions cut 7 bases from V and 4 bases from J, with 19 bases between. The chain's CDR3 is CASNTVARGGYGYTF. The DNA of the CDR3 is TGTGCCAGCAATACCGTAGCAAGGGGCGGCTATGGCTACACCTTC.

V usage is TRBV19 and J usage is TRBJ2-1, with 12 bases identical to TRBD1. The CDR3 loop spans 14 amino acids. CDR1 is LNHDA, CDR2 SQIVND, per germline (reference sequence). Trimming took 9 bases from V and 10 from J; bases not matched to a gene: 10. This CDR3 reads CASSRDRGRREQFF. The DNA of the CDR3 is TGTGCCAGCTCCCGGGACAGGGGGCGCCGGGAGCAGTTCTTC.

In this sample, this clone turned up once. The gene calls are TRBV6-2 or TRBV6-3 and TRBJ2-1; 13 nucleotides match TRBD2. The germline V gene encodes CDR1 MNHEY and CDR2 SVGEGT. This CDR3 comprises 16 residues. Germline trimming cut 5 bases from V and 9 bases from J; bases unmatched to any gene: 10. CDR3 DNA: TGTGCCAGCAGTATCCGTACTAGCGGGGGGGCCGGTGAGCAGTTCTTC. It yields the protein CASSIRTSGGAGEQFF.

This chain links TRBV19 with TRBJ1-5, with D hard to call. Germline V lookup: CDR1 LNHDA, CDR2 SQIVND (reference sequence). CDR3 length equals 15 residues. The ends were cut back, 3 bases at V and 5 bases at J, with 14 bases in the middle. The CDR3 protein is CASSISRLTDQPQHF. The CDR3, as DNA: TGTGCCAGTAGTATTAGCCGGCTGACTGATCAGCCCCAGCATTTT.

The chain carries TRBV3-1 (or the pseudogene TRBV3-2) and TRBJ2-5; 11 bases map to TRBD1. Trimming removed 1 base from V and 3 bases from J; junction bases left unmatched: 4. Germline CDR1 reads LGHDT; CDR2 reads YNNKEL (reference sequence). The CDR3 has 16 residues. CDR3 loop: CASSQARDRGKETQYF. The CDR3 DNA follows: TGTGCCAGCAGCCAAGCCCGGGACAGGGGGAAAGAGACCCAGTACTTC.

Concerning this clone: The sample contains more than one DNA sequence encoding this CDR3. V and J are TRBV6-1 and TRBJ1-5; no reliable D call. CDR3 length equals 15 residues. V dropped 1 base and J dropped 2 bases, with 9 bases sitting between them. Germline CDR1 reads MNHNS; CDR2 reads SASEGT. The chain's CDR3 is CASSEGGGGNQPQHF. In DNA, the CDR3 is TGTGCCAGCAGTGAAGGGGGAGGCGGCAATCAGCCCCAGCATTTT.

The CDR3 is CATGTSKGAGSNQPQHF. Here the CDR3 DNA reads TGTGCCACCGGAACTAGTAAGGGGGCGGGTAGCAATCAGCCCCAGCATTTT. The genes are TRBV24-1 and TRBJ1-5; 7 bases map to TRBD1. The CDR3 length is 17 residues. CDR1 KGHDR and CDR2 SFDVKD come from the germline V gene. The V gene end was trimmed by 9 bases and the J gene end by 0 bases; junction bases not matched to a gene: 13.

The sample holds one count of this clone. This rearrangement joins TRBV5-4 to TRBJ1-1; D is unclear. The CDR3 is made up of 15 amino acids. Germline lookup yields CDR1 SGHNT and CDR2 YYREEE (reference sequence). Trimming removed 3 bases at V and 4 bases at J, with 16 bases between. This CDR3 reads CASSSRGLLGTEAFF. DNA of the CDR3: TGTGCCAGCAGCTCACGAGGGCTGTTGGGCACTGAAGCTTTCTTT.

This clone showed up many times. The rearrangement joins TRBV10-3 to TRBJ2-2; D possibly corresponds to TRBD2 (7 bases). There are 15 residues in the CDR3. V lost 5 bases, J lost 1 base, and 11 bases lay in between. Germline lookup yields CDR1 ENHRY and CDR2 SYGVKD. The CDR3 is CAISSGGQNTGELFF. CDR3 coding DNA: TGTGCCATCAGTTCGGGGGGCCAGAACACCGGGGAGCTGTTTTTT.

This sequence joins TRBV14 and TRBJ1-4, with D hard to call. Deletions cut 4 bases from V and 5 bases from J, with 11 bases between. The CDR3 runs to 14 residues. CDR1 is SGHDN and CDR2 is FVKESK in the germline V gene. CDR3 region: CASSPGGRNEKLFF. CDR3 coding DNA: TGTGCCAGCAGCCCCGGCGGCAGAAATGAAAAACTGTTTTTT.

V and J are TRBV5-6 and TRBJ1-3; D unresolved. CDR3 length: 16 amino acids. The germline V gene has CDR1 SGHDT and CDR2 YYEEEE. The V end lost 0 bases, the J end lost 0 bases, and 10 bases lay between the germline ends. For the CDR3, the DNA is TGTGCCAGCAGCTTGGGGGAGGGTTTCTCTGGAAACACCATATATTTT. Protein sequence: CASSLGEGFSGNTIYF.

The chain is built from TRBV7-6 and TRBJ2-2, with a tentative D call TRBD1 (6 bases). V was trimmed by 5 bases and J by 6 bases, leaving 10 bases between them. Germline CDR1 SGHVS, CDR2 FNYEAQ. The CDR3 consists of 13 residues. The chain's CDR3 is CASSQYRAGELFF. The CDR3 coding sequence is TGTGCCAGCAGCCAGTACAGGGCCGGGGAGCTGTTTTTT.

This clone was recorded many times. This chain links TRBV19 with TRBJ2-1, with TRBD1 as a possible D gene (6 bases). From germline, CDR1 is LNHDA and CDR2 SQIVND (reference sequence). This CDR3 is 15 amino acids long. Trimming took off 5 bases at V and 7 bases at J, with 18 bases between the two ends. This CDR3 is CASSVRTGFTNEQFF. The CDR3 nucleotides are TGTGCCAGTAGTGTTCGTACAGGGTTTACGAATGAGCAGTTCTTC. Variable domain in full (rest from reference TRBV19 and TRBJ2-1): DGGITQSPKYLFRKEGQNVTLSCEQNLNHDAMYWYRQDPGQGLRLIYYSQIVNDFQKGDIAEGYSVSREKKESFPLTVTSAQKNPTAFYLCASSVRTGFTNEQFFGPGTRLTVL.

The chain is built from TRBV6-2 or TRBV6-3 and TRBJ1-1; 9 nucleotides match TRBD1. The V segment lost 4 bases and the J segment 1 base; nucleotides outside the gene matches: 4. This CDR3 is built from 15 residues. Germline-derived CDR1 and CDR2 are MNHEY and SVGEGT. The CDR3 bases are TGTGCCAGCAGTTCTTGGACAGGGGCGAACACTGAAGCTTTCTTT. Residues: CASSSWTGANTEAFF.

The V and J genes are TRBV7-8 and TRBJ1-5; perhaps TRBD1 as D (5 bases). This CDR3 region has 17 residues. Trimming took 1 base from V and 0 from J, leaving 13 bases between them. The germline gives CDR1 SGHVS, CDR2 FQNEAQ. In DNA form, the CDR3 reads TGTGCCAGCAGCTTAGTGTTCCTCAGGGATAGCAATCAGCCCCAGCATTTT. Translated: CASSLVFLRDSNQPQHF.

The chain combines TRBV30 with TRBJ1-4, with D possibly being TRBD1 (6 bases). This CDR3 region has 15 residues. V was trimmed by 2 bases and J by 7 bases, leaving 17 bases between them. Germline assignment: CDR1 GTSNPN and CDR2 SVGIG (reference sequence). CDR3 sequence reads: CAWSPQQGSFEKLFF. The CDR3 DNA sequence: TGTGCCTGGAGTCCTCAACAGGGTTCTTTTGAAAAACTGTTTTTT. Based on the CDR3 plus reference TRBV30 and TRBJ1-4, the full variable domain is SQTIHQWPATLVQPVGSPLSLECTVEGTSNPNLYWYRQAAGRGLQLLFYSVGIGQISSEVPQNLSASRPQDRQFILSSKKLLLSDSGFYLCAWSPQQGSFEKLFFGSGTQLSVL.

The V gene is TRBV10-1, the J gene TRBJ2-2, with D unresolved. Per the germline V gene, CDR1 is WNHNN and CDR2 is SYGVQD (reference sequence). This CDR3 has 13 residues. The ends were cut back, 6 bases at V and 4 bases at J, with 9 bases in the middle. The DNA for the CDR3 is TGCGCCAGCAGGGCCTCATCCACCGGGGAGCTGTTTTTT. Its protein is CASRASSTGELFF.

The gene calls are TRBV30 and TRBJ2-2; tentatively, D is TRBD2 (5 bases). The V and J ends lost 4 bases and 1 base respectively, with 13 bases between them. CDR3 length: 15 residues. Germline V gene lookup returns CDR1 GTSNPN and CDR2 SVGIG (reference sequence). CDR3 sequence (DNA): TGTGCCTGGACTCGGGATTTCCGGAACACCGGGGAGCTGTTTTTT. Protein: CAWTRDFRNTGELFF.

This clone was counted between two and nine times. CDR3 in DNA: TGTGCCAGCAAGAACCTAGCGGGGACTTACAATGAGCAGTTCTTC. It translates to CASKNLAGTYNEQFF. The gene calls are TRBV6-5 and TRBJ2-1; 9 bases line up with TRBD2. There are 15 residues in the CDR3. Per the germline V gene, CDR1 is MNHEY and CDR2 is SVGAGI. Germline trimming cut 7 bases from V and 4 bases from J; bases unmatched to any gene: 8.

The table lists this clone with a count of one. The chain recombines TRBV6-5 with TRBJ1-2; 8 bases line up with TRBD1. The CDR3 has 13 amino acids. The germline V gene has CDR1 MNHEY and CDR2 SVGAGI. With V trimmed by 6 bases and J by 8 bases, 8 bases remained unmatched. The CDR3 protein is CASRSTGQGGYTF. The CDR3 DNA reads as TGTGCCAGCAGATCAACCGGACAGGGAGGCTACACCTTC.

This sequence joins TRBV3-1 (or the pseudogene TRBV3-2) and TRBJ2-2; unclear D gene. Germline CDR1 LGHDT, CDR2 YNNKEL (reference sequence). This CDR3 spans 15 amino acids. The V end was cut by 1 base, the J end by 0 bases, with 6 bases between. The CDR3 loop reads CASSQGYSNTGELFF. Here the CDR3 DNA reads TGTGCCAGCAGCCAAGGTTATTCGAACACCGGGGAGCTGTTTTTT.

DNA for the CDR3: TGTGCCACCAGTGGAATCGGGATGCGGGATCAGCCCCAGCATTTT. It codes for CATSGIGMRDQPQHF. V usage is TRBV24-1 and J usage is TRBJ1-5; the D is unclear. Germline values: CDR1 KGHDR, CDR2 SFDVKD. V was trimmed by 5 bases and J by 5 bases, leaving 15 bases between them. The CDR3 has 15 residues.

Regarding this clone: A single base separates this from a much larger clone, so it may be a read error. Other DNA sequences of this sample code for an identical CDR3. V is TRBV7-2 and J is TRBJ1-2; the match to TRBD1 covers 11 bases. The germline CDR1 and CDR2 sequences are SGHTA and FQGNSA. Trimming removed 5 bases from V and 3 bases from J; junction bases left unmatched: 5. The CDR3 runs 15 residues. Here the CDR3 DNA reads TGTGCCAGCAGCCCCCTGGGACAGGGGGACTATGGCTACACCTTC. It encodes CASSPLGQGDYGYTF.

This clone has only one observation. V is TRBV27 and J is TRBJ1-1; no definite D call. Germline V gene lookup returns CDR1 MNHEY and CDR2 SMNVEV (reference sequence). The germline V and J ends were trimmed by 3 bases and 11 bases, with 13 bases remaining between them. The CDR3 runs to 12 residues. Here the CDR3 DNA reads TGTGCCAGCAGTTTCCCCTCGGGAAAGGCTTTCTTT. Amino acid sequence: CASSFPSGKAFF.

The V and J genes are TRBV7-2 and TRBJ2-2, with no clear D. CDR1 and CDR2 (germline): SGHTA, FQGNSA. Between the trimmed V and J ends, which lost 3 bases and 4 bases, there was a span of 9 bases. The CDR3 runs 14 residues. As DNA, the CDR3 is TGTGCCAGCAGCTTTGTGAGGTCCACCGGGGAGCTGTTTTTT. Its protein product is CASSFVRSTGELFF.

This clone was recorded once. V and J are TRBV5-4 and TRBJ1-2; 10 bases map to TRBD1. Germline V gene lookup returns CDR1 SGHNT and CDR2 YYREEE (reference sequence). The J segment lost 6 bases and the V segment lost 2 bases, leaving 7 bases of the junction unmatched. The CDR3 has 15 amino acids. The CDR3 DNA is TGTGCCAGCAGCTTTGACAGGGGGCAATCCCATGGCTACACCTTC. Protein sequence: CASSFDRGQSHGYTF.